Listed here are 25 T cell receptor beta chains from one sample, sequenced in a study of blood T cell repertoires in COVID-19 (dated by TCRdb to 2019 to 2021). Library preparation was by the immunoSEQ multiplex PCR assay. The table comes from immuneACCESS by way of TCRdb, which keeps in-frame sequences with V and J called. Part of the clones is missing from these tables; in studies checked, under half for an unresolved V gene and the rest for unknown reasons. The sample data list 150,000 to 200,000 clones, and over 85% of these were observed just once. The ten largest clones take up less than 2% of the sample. Input material: peripheral blood. Every receptor here comes from a woman aged 60-75 years with COVID-19, enrolled during active disease.

The chain links TRBV9 to TRBJ2-7, with D maybe TRBD1 (5 bases). This CDR3 has 16 residues. Germline CDR1 reads SGDLS; CDR2 reads YYNGEE. V lost 2 bases and J lost 2, with 17 bases in between. The CDR3 DNA sequence: TGTGCCAGCAGCGTCACTCAACAGGTTCTCCCCTACGAGCAGTACTTC. This sequence encodes CASSVTQQVLPYEQYF.

The chain joins TRBV7-6 to TRBJ2-2, with TRBD1 identical over 9 bases. This CDR3 region has 16 residues. The V gene end was trimmed by 5 bases and the J gene end by 3 bases; junction bases not matched to a gene: 7. CDR1 and CDR2 (germline): SGHVS, FNYEAQ. The CDR3 region is CASSQTGGADTGELFF. CDR3 coding DNA: TGTGCCAGCAGCCAAACAGGGGGCGCGGACACCGGGGAGCTGTTTTTT.

The chain employs TRBV19 and TRBJ2-5; TRBD1 is a possible D gene (5 bases). Germline V gene data show CDR1 as LNHDA and CDR2 as SQIVND (reference sequence). CDR3 length: 14 amino acids. V lost 5 bases to trimming and J lost 0 bases, with 10 bases between them. The CDR3 DNA is TGTGCCAGTAGTGGTTGGACACACCAAGAGACCCAGTACTTC. Its translation: CASSGWTHQETQYF.

The chain carries TRBV5-1 and TRBJ2-5; unclear D gene. In germline, CDR1 is SGHRS, CDR2 YFSETQ. Trimming took off 0 bases at V and 1 base at J, with 7 bases between the two ends. The CDR3 sequence is 14 residues long. CDR3 nucleotide sequence: TGCGCCAGCAGCTTGGCCAGAAGCCAAGAGACCCAGTACTTC. Translating it yields CASSLARSQETQYF.

The CDR3 protein is CASSSQGDQPQHF. The DNA for the CDR3 is TGTGCCAGCAGCTCACAGGGAGATCAGCCCCAGCATTTT. The rearrangement joins TRBV7-9 to TRBJ1-5; possibly TRBD1 for D (6 bases). This CDR3 has 13 residues. Germline CDR1 is SEHNR and CDR2 is FQNEAQ (reference sequence). Trimming shortened V by 4 bases and J by 5 bases, and 9 bases separated the two germline ends.

V gene TRBV19 combines with J gene TRBJ2-2; TRBD1 is a possible D gene (7 bases). Germline CDR1 LNHDA, CDR2 SQIVND (reference sequence). V was trimmed by 7 bases and J by 4 bases, leaving 22 bases between them. There are 17 residues in the CDR3. The CDR3 DNA follows: TGTGCCAGTAAGATCGTCGGGGGACAGAGGGTCACCGGGGAGCTGTTTTTT. This gives the protein CASKIVGGQRVTGELFF.

The chain uses TRBV4-2 and TRBJ1-6, with 8 bases fitting TRBD1. The CDR3 spans 14 residues. Germline CDR1 is LGHNA and CDR2 is YNFKEQ. The trim removed 8 bases at V and 8 bases at J, leaving 8 bases unmatched. In nucleotides, the CDR3 is TGTGCCAGCGCACGTGACAGGGGTGATTCACCCCTCCACTTT. Amino acids: CASARDRGDSPLHF.

This clone was seen more than once but under ten times. The rearrangement uses TRBV4-2 and TRBJ2-7; 9 nucleotides match TRBD2. This CDR3 spans 16 amino acids. Trimming removed 1 base from V and 3 bases from J; junction bases left unmatched: 7. Germline V gene lookup returns CDR1 LGHNA and CDR2 YNFKEQ. As DNA, the CDR3 is TGTGCCAGCAGCCAAGCGGGCGGGGGGGATGTCTACGAGCAGTACTTC. It encodes CASSQAGGGDVYEQYF.

J is TRBJ1-2 and V is TRBV5-6; TRBD1 matches 7 bases. CDR1 SGHDT and CDR2 YYEEEE come from the germline V gene. The CDR3 is 15 residues long. J lost 6 bases, V lost 3 bases, and 11 bases had no gene match. The DNA for the CDR3 is TGTGCCAGCAGCTACCCACGCACAGGGGTCGATGGCTACACCTTC. Translating it yields CASSYPRTGVDGYTF.

The chain joins TRBV7-2 to TRBJ2-7, with TRBD1 identical over 10 bases. V shed 5 bases, J shed 4 bases, and the junction held 5 bases outside the gene matches. The CDR3 is 14 residues long. CDR1 is SGHTA, CDR2 FQGNSA, per germline. The CDR3 spells CASSPGTGEYEQYF. The CDR3 bases are TGTGCCAGCAGCCCAGGGACAGGGGAGTACGAGCAGTACTTC.

The genes are TRBV11-2 and TRBJ1-3, with D tentatively TRBD1 (5 bases). This CDR3 is 12 amino acids long. The V gene lost 1 base and the J gene lost 9 bases, with 7 bases spanning the gap. The germline V gene encodes CDR1 SGHAT and CDR2 FQNNGV. The CDR3 DNA follows: TGTGCCAGCAGCTTAGGGGGGGGCACCATATATTTT. Its protein is CASSLGGGTIYF.

V and J are TRBV4-3 and TRBJ1-3; D gene unclear. Trimming removed 1 base from V and 0 bases from J, with 10 bases in between. Germline V gene data show CDR1 as LGHNA and CDR2 as YSLEER. CDR3 length: 16 amino acids. Here the CDR3 reads CASSQGAQVSGNTIYF. The CDR3 nucleotides read TGCGCCAGCAGCCAAGGGGCACAAGTCTCTGGAAACACCATATATTTT.

In its sample, this clone was seen once. The CDR3, as DNA: TGTGCCAGCGGAGGGACAGAGGAGGAAAAACTGTTTTTT. Translating it yields CASGGTEEEKLFF. This chain uses TRBV6-5 with TRBJ1-4; 7 positions agree with TRBD1. After removal of 8 bases from V and 8 bases from J, the junction contained 8 bases not matched to a gene. The CDR3 has 13 residues. Germline values: CDR1 MNHEY, CDR2 SVGAGI.

This clone has only one observation. The V call is TRBV19, the J call TRBJ1-2; perhaps TRBD1 as D (5 bases). CDR3 size: 14 residues. From germline, CDR1 is LNHDA and CDR2 SQIVND (reference sequence). V was clipped by 5 bases and J by 5 bases, with 15 bases between them. This CDR3 is CASSATQGLYGYTF. The DNA of the CDR3 is TGTGCCAGTAGTGCAACCCAGGGATTGTATGGCTACACCTTC.

The CDR3 loop reads CASSVVGRGRGATGELFF. The CDR3, as DNA: TGTGCCAGCAGCGTAGTCGGCAGGGGGCGAGGCGCCACCGGGGAGCTGTTTTTT. V gene TRBV9 combines with J gene TRBJ2-2, with 8 bases aligning to TRBD1. CDR1 and CDR2 from the germline V gene are SGDLS and YYNGEE. The CDR3 loop spans 18 amino acids. With 0 bases clipped from V and 4 bases from J, the junction kept 11 bases outside the gene matches.

This sequence joins TRBV6-5 and TRBJ1-3, with 8 bases aligning to TRBD1. Germline loops: CDR1 MNHEY, CDR2 SVGAGI. The CDR3 contains 15 residues. V lost 6 bases to trimming and J lost 0 bases; unmatched junction nucleotides: 4. The CDR3 region has the DNA TGTGCCAGCAGACGGGACAGGAGCTCTGGAAACACCATATATTTT. Translated: CASRRDRSSGNTIYF.

With respect to this clone: The junction shows a germline mismatch at one end, possibly a read error. The J gene is TRBJ2-2, the V gene TRBV7-7, with TRBD2 identical over 8 bases. The CDR3 is 16 amino acids. CDR1 is SSHAT and CDR2 is FNYEAQ in the germline V gene (reference sequence). The CDR3 loop is CASSLALAGNTGELFF. The CDR3 region has the DNA TGTGCTAGCAGCTTAGCTCTAGCGGGGAACACCGGGGAGCTGTTTTTT.

In the case of this clone: Because the CDR3's place on the DNA is in doubt, the DNA is left out and the CDR3 is given as listed by TCRdb. This rearrangement joins TRBV7-8 to TRBJ2-5; no DNA check was done on the table's D call, TRBD2. Germline V CDR1 and CDR2: SGHVS, FQNEAQ. Ends included, the CDR3 has 15 residues. CDR3 protein: CASSFLWRQQETQYF.

The genes are TRBV15 and TRBJ1-5; perhaps TRBD1 as D (6 bases). CDR3 length equals 12 residues. Germline V CDR1 and CDR2: LNHNV, YYDKDF (reference sequence). Trimming took 7 bases from V and 5 from J, leaving 9 bases between them. In DNA, the CDR3 is TGTGCCACCACACAGGGAGATCAGCCCCAGCATTTT. Protein sequence: CATTQGDQPQHF.

The chain employs TRBV7-9 and TRBJ1-4; 9 bases map to TRBD1. This CDR3 has 14 residues. Germline V lookup: CDR1 SEHNR, CDR2 FQNEAQ (reference sequence). V was pared by 8 bases and J by 7 bases, with 8 bases of the junction left unmatched. The CDR3 here is CASGGQGRSEKLFF. The DNA of the CDR3 is TGTGCCAGCGGCGGACAGGGGAGGAGTGAAAAACTGTTTTTT. The full variable domain, in which reference TRBV7-9 and TRBJ1-4 provide the parts outside the CDR3, is DTGVSQNPRHKITKRGQNVTFRCDPISEHNRLYWYRQTLGQGPEFLTYFQNEAQLEKSRLLSDRFSAERPKGSFSTLEIQRTEQGDSAMYLCASGGQGRSEKLFFGSGTQLSVL.

V gene TRBV2 combines with J gene TRBJ1-2, with a weak D call TRBD1 (6 bases). The CDR3 runs to 13 residues. Germline assignment: CDR1 SNHLY and CDR2 FYNNEI. The V end lost 6 bases, the J end lost 7 bases, and 15 bases lay between the germline ends. CDR3 protein: CASSNRALGGYTF. The CDR3 bases are TGTGCCAGCAGCAACAGGGCCCTGGGTGGCTACACCTTC.

The chain uses TRBV7-3 and TRBJ1-1; D may be TRBD1 (5 bases). This CDR3 has 13 residues. Between the trimmed V and J ends, which lost 6 bases and 2 bases, there was a span of 10 bases. The germline V gene has CDR1 SGHTA and CDR2 FQGTGA. This CDR3 reads CASRQAPNTEAFF. The CDR3 DNA reads TGTGCCAGCAGACAGGCACCCAACACTGAAGCTTTCTTT.

The V and J genes are TRBV19 and TRBJ1-4; perhaps TRBD1 as D (6 bases). The CDR3 consists of 14 residues. The ends were cut back, 3 bases at V and 8 bases at J, with 13 bases in the middle. Germline V gene sequence: CDR1 LNHDA, CDR2 SQIVND (reference sequence). The CDR3 is CASSIRDTEEKLFF. The CDR3 DNA sequence: TGTGCCAGTAGTATTAGGGACACAGAAGAAAAACTGTTTTTT.

V and J are TRBV5-1 and TRBJ2-6, with a possible D match to TRBD2 (5 bases). Germline loops: CDR1 SGHRS, CDR2 YFSETQ. The CDR3 contains 17 residues. Deletions cut 5 bases from V and 0 bases from J, with 15 bases between. The CDR3 reads CASRPPGVSSGANVLTF. The CDR3 DNA reads TGCGCCAGCAGACCCCCCGGGGTCTCCTCTGGGGCCAACGTCCTGACTTTC. The variable domain in full, completed from reference TRBV5-1 and TRBJ2-6, reads KAGVTQTPRYLIKTRGQQVTLSCSPISGHRSVSWYQQTPGQGLQFLFEYFSETQRNKGNFPGRFSGRQFSNSRSEMNVSTLELGDSALYLCASRPPGVSSGANVLTFGAGSRLTVL.

V usage is TRBV5-8 and J usage is TRBJ2-3, with 7 bases aligning to TRBD2. There are 14 residues in the CDR3. The ends lost 2 bases at V and 2 bases at J; junction bases unmatched: 2. CDR1 and CDR2 from the germline V gene are SGHTS and YDEGEE. Written as DNA, the CDR3 is TGTGCCAGCAGCTTTAGCGGGCTCACAGATACGCAGTATTTT. Protein: CASSFSGLTDTQYF. The whole variable domain, remainder taken from reference TRBV5-8 and TRBJ2-3, is EAGVTQSPTHLIKTRGQQATLRCSPISGHTSVYWYQQALGLGLQFLLWYDEGEERNRGNFPPRFSGRQFPNYSSELNVNALELEDSALYLCASSFSGLTDTQYFGPGTRLTVL.